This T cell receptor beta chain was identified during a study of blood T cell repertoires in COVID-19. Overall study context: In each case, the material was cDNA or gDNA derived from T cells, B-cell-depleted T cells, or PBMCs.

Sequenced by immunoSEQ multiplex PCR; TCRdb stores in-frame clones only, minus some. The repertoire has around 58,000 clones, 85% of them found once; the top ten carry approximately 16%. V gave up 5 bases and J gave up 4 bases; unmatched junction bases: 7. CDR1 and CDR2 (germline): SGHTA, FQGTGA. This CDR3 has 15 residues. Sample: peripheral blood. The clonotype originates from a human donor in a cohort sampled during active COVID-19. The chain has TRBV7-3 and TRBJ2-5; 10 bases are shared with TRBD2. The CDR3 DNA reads TGTGCCAGCAGCGCGAGCGGGGGGGCAGGAGAGACCCAGTACTTC. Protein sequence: CASSASGGAGETQYF.